This T cell receptor beta chain was profiled in a study of control samples from healthy donors and cancer patients. This clone has just one count. Sequencing was performed with immunoSEQ multiplex PCR; in TCRdb, only in-frame clones are kept and a portion is missing. The sample yields around 51,000 clones, 80% seen once. J was trimmed by 5 bases and V by 4 bases; bases with no gene match: 8. The CDR3 has 17 residues. The germline gives CDR1 SGHTA, CDR2 FQGTGA. The origin of this receptor is a man in his sixties or seventies in good health. Input material: blood. The chain carries TRBV7-3 and TRBJ2-2; the match to TRBD2 covers 12 bases. In nucleotides, the CDR3 is TGTGCCAGCAGCTCTTCTAGCGGGAGGGCCGTGACCGGGGAGCTGTTTTTT. Amino acid sequence: CASSSSSGRAVTGELFF.